This T cell receptor (beta chain) was obtained from a study of blood T cell repertoires in COVID-19. For the study at large: Whether acute or convalescent, the COVID-19 samples came from the United States, Italy and Spain. PBMCs, B-cell-depleted T cells, or T cells provided the cDNA or gDNA that made up the material.

Termini included, the CDR3 measures 16 amino acids. As concerns this clone: No DNA is shown, since the ends of the CDR3 on it are uncertain; the CDR3 is the one TCRdb lists.

Data came from immunoSEQ multiplex PCR; TCRdb stores just in-frame clones and leaves some out. The sample comprises 150,000 or so clones, 70% to 85% of which are singletons, and about 24% rests with the top ten. This receptor was identified in an elderly woman with acute or convalescent COVID-19. The V call is TRBV21-1, the J call TRBJ1-2; the table gives TRBD1 as D, unverified against the DNA. TRBV21-1 constitutes a pseudogene. The sequencing sample was made of peripheral blood. The CDR3 reads CASSKVWGQGNYGYTF.